A single sample gave rise to the 27 T cell receptor beta chains below, sequenced in a study of post-analysis software for immune sequencing data. These receptors' targets are unknown. The authors incorporated unique molecular identifiers into the TCR beta cDNA libraries. TCRdb reprocessed the PCR reads via MiXCR and lists one record per CDR3 protein. The sample yields 650,000 to 850,000 distinct CDR3 sequences, approximately 53% seen once. The study, taken as a whole, reports: Five or six TRBV segments, TRBV5-6, TRBV5-1 and TRBV20-1 among them, were found more frequent in patients than controls.

The sample consisted of blood. The receptors come from a girl between 5 and 17 years old with multiple sclerosis.

This clonotype was observed a handful of times. The V call is TRBV29-1, the J call TRBJ1-2; weak D call: TRBD1 (5 bases). This CDR3 region has 13 residues. From germline, CDR1 is SQVTM and CDR2 ANQGSEA. V was shortened by 7 bases and J by 8 bases, with 20 bases between the two germline ends. In nucleotides, the CDR3 is TGCAGCGCCCTGGTGCGGGGGTTGGGCGGCTACACCTTC. This codes for CSALVRGLGGYTF.

In its sample, this clonotype was seen a few times. The chain has TRBV3-1 and TRBJ2-1, with 11 nucleotides matching TRBD2. V shed 3 bases and J 4 bases; nucleotides not matched to a gene: 5. CDR1 and CDR2 from the germline V gene are LGHDT and YNNKEL (reference sequence). The length of the CDR3 is 16 residues. The CDR3, as DNA: TGTGCCAGCAGCCAGGCCAGGACTAGCGGGTACAATGAGCAGTTCTTC. Protein product: CASSQARTSGYNEQFF.

The V and J genes are TRBV3-1 and TRBJ2-1, with D unclear. The CDR3 totals 13 residues. Germline assignment: CDR1 LGHDT and CDR2 YNNKEL (reference sequence). With 8 bases removed from V and 2 bases from J, the gap between germline ends came to 10 bases. CDR3 sequence (DNA): TGTGCCAGCGGGCTTAGGCCCTACAATGAGCAGTTCTTC. It is translated as CASGLRPYNEQFF.

This chain connects TRBV20-1 to TRBJ2-3, with 9 bases fitting TRBD2. Losses at the gene ends were 0 bases for V and 6 bases for J; bases not matched to a gene: 10. CDR1 DFQATT and CDR2 SNEGSKA come from the germline V gene (reference sequence). The CDR3 sequence is 16 residues long. This CDR3 reads CSARDRAGGRFDTQYF. CDR3 DNA sequence: TGCAGTGCTAGAGATAGAGCGGGAGGACGCTTCGATACGCAGTATTTT.

This clonotype has a handful of counts. The J gene is TRBJ2-4, the V gene TRBV7-6, with D possibly matching TRBD2 (5 bases). This CDR3 contains 14 residues. The V end lost 5 bases, the J end lost 7 bases, and 15 bases lay between the germline ends. The germline CDR1 and CDR2 sequences are SGHVS and FNYEAQ. CDR3 region: CASSPRGRVNIQYF. DNA for the CDR3: TGTGCCAGCAGCCCCCGAGGGCGTGTGAACATTCAGTACTTC.

The rearrangement links TRBV6-6 to TRBJ2-7; no firm D call. This CDR3 contains 12 residues. The germline gives CDR1 MNHNY, CDR2 SVGAGI (reference sequence). V lost 3 bases to trimming and J lost 2 bases, with 5 bases between them. The CDR3 sequence is CASSYNTYEQYF. The CDR3 DNA reads as TGTGCCAGCAGTTATAATACCTACGAGCAGTACTTC.

This chain links TRBV20-1 with TRBJ2-3; 11 nucleotides align to TRBD2. The length of the CDR3 is 14 residues. V was pared by 6 bases and J by 4 bases, with 6 bases of the junction left unmatched. The germline V gene encodes CDR1 DFQATT and CDR2 SNEGSKA (reference sequence). The CDR3 sequence: CSARLAGRSDTQYF. Written as DNA, the CDR3 is TGCAGTGCGAGACTAGCGGGGAGATCAGATACGCAGTATTTT.

V is TRBV7-6 and J is TRBJ1-5; D uncertain. Germline loops: CDR1 SGHVS, CDR2 FNYEAQ. Trimming took off 1 base at V and 5 bases at J, with 3 bases between the two ends. This CDR3 region has 12 residues. CDR3 amino acids: CASSLGHQPQHF. The CDR3 DNA is TGTGCCAGCAGCTTAGGGCATCAGCCCCAGCATTTT.

This clonotype was seen only a few times. The chain carries TRBV6-5 and TRBJ2-5, with TRBD2 matching over 8 bases. The J call could be wrong; TRBJ2-7 is a better fit for the DNA end. CDR3 length equals 16 residues. Germline loops: CDR1 MNHEY, CDR2 SVGAGI. The CDR3 sequence is CASSYVAGMPWDEQYF. CDR3 DNA: TGTGCCAGCAGTTACGTAGCGGGGATGCCTTGGGACGAGCAGTACTTC.

This chain links TRBV7-9 with TRBJ2-1; 11 positions match TRBD2. Trimming took 5 bases from V and 6 from J; bases not matched to a gene: 9. CDR1 and CDR2 from the germline V gene are SEHNR and FQNEAQ (reference sequence). CDR3 length: 16 amino acids. The CDR3 region has the DNA TGTGCCAGCAGCACCTTAGCGGGGGGGCAGATCAATGAGCAGTTCTTC. It is translated as CASSTLAGGQINEQFF. Supplemented by reference TRBV7-9 and TRBJ2-1, the full variable domain reads DTGVSQNPRHKITKRGQNVTFRCDPISEHNRLYWYRQTLGQGPEFLTYFQNEAQLEKSRLLSDRFSAERPKGSFSTLEIQRTEQGDSAMYLCASSTLAGGQINEQFFGPGTRLTVL.

The chain recombines TRBV10-3 with TRBJ2-7; maybe TRBD1 (6 bases). Germline V lookup: CDR1 ENHRY, CDR2 SYGVKD. The CDR3 has 15 residues. The V and J ends lost 4 bases and 4 bases respectively, with 17 bases between them. CDR3 amino acids: CAISVLQGPRYEQYF. The CDR3 nucleotides are TGTGCCATCAGTGTTCTCCAGGGGCCCAGGTACGAGCAGTACTTC.

The V and J genes are TRBV5-1 and TRBJ2-6, with D perhaps matching TRBD1 (6 bases). CDR3 size: 16 residues. V shed 4 bases and J shed 0 bases, with 11 bases lying between them. In germline, CDR1 is SGHRS, CDR2 YFSETQ. The CDR3 DNA follows: TGCGCCAGCAGCACGGGACATTACTCTGGGGCCAACGTCCTGACTTTC. This gives the protein CASSTGHYSGANVLTF. Full variable domain (missing parts from reference TRBV5-1 and TRBJ2-6): KAGVTQTPRYLIKTRGQQVTLSCSPISGHRSVSWYQQTPGQGLQFLFEYFSETQRNKGNFPGRFSGRQFSNSRSEMNVSTLELGDSALYLCASSTGHYSGANVLTFGAGSRLTVL.

This clonotype was seen a single time. This chain uses TRBV29-1 with TRBJ2-1; D unclear. V was shortened by 7 bases and J by 5 bases, with 9 bases between the two germline ends. Germline CDR1 reads SQVTM; CDR2 reads ANQGSEA. The CDR3 contains 11 residues. CDR3 amino acids: CSARSNNEQFF. CDR3 nucleotide sequence: TGCAGCGCCAGATCAAACAATGAGCAGTTCTTC.

Regarding this clonotype: One end of the junction is discordant with germline, which a read error may explain. V and J are TRBV29-1 and TRBJ1-5; D remains ambiguous. Looked up from germline, CDR1 is SQVTM and CDR2 is ANQGSEA. The CDR3 sequence is 13 residues long. The CDR3 DNA is TGCAGCGCCGGGGAGGGTAGCAATCAGCTCCAGCATTTT. Translating it yields CSAGEGSNQLQHF.

A few counts support this clonotype. This sequence joins TRBV10-3 and TRBJ2-3; tentatively, D is TRBD2 (6 bases). CDR3 length: 14 residues. Germline assignment: CDR1 ENHRY and CDR2 SYGVKD. V lost 6 bases, J lost 6 bases, and 16 bases lay in between. CDR3 sequence reads: CAIRKGGPQDTQYF. The CDR3 DNA reads TGTGCCATCAGGAAAGGAGGGCCCCAGGATACGCAGTATTTT.

The chain joins TRBV20-1 to TRBJ1-2, with D perhaps matching TRBD1 (5 bases). CDR1 and CDR2 (germline): DFQATT, SNEGSKA (reference sequence). This CDR3 contains 15 residues. The V end was cut by 2 bases, the J end by 5 bases, with 18 bases between. The CDR3: CSARSWVGEEYGYTF. CDR3 sequence (DNA): TGCAGTGCTAGATCGTGGGTGGGGGAAGAGTATGGCTACACCTTC.

The J gene is TRBJ1-6, the V gene TRBV7-2; D gene unclear. CDR1 is SGHTA and CDR2 is FQGNSA in the germline V gene. V dropped 5 bases and J dropped 12 bases, with 20 bases sitting between them. The CDR3 covers 15 residues. CDR3 protein: CASSKRAGVGGPLHF. DNA of the CDR3: TGTGCCAGCAGCAAAAGAGCCGGGGTAGGAGGACCCCTCCACTTT.

This clonotype was detected only a few times. The chain recombines TRBV9 with TRBJ2-7; perhaps TRBD1 as D (5 bases). V was clipped by 1 base and J by 3 bases, with 17 bases between them. Germline CDR1 and CDR2: SGDLS and YYNGEE. CDR3 size: 16 residues. CDR3 nucleotide sequence: TGTGCCAGCAGCGTATCTCCCCGGCAGGGTGGCTACGAGCAGTACTTC. Protein sequence: CASSVSPRQGGYEQYF. Variable domain in full (rest from reference TRBV9 and TRBJ2-7): DSGVTQTPKHLITATGQRVTLRCSPRSGDLSVYWYQQSLDQGLQFLIQYYNGEERAKGNILERFSAQQFPDLHSELNLSSLELGDSALYFCASSVSPRQGGYEQYFGPGTRLTVT.

The V and J genes are TRBV6-5 and TRBJ1-1, with unresolved D. CDR3 length: 14 residues. V shed 0 bases and J shed 0 bases, with 5 bases lying between them. Germline V gives CDR1 MNHEY, CDR2 SVGAGI. The chain's CDR3 is CASSYSGLNTEAFF. The DNA of the CDR3 is TGTGCCAGCAGTTACTCAGGTTTGAACACTGAAGCTTTCTTT.

The rearrangement joins TRBV6-2 or TRBV6-3 to TRBJ2-1; D may be TRBD1 or TRBD2 (5 bases each). V lost 3 bases and J 8 bases, leaving 20 bases between the germline ends. Germline assignment: CDR1 MNHEY and CDR2 SVGEGT. The CDR3 spans 16 residues. In DNA, the CDR3 is TGTGCCAGCAGTTATAGGTGGGGACCGGGGAAGGATGAGCAGTTCTTC. This gives the protein CASSYRWGPGKDEQFF.

The V gene is TRBV5-1, the J gene TRBJ2-3, with D perhaps TRBD1 (5 bases). Trimming pared 2 bases from V and 7 bases from J, leaving 14 bases between. Germline loops: CDR1 SGHRS, CDR2 YFSETQ. CDR3 length: 14 amino acids. CDR3 amino acids: CASSFKSVDNTQYF. The CDR3 DNA sequence: TGCGCCAGCAGCTTCAAGTCTGTGGACAATACGCAGTATTTT.

The rearrangement uses TRBV5-1 and TRBJ2-1; 11 nucleotides match TRBD2. Germline V gene lookup returns CDR1 SGHRS and CDR2 YFSETQ. The V gene end was trimmed by 5 bases and the J gene end by 9 bases; junction bases not matched to a gene: 4. The CDR3 sequence is 13 residues long. The CDR3, as DNA: TGCGCCAGCAGTAGCGGGAGGGCCTTTGAGCAGTTCTTC. Protein sequence: CASSSGRAFEQFF.

The V call is TRBV27, the J call TRBJ2-1, with D perhaps matching TRBD2 (6 bases). This CDR3 has 14 amino acids. The germline V and J ends were trimmed by 4 bases and 7 bases, with 14 bases remaining between them. CDR1 and CDR2 (germline): MNHEY, SMNVEV (reference sequence). CDR3 sequence: CASSSKTRRNEQFF. The CDR3 DNA reads TGTGCCAGCAGTTCCAAGACTAGACGGAATGAGCAGTTCTTC.

The chain employs TRBV7-2 and TRBJ2-1; no clear D gene. Germline V gene lookup returns CDR1 SGHTA and CDR2 FQGNSA. This CDR3 has 13 amino acids. Trimming left V 1 base short and J 15 bases short, with 16 bases between. The DNA of the CDR3 is TGTGCCAGCAGCTTAGGCAAGCCGCGCAGCCGGTTCTTC. This sequence encodes CASSLGKPRSRFF.

The V call is TRBV7-3, the J call TRBJ2-1, with a possible D match to TRBD2 (6 bases). Germline CDR1 reads SGHTA; CDR2 reads FQGTGA. Trimming pared 4 bases from V and 4 bases from J, leaving 17 bases between. The CDR3 is made up of 16 amino acids. The CDR3 DNA is TGTGCCAGCAGCTCGCGACTGAACGGGAGTTACAATGAGCAGTTCTTC. This encodes CASSSRLNGSYNEQFF.

V and J are TRBV4-1 and TRBJ2-7, with a weak D call TRBD1 (5 bases). Trimming shortened V by 4 bases and J by 0 bases, and 13 bases separated the two germline ends. Germline CDR1 reads MGHRA; CDR2 reads YSYEKL. This CDR3 spans 15 amino acids. CDR3 residues: CASSLQVQSSYEQYF. CDR3 nucleotide sequence: TGCGCCAGCAGCCTACAGGTTCAGAGCTCCTACGAGCAGTACTTC.

In this sample, this clonotype turned up a few times. The chain carries TRBV10-2 and TRBJ2-7; D is perhaps TRBD2 (6 bases). Germline values: CDR1 WSHSY, CDR2 SAAADI. Trimming cost V 4 bases and J 0 bases, with 10 bases left between them. This CDR3 spans 14 amino acids. DNA for the CDR3: TGCGCCAGCAGTGGGCTAGCGTCCTCCTACGAGCAGTACTTC. It encodes CASSGLASSYEQYF.